Described below is a single TCR beta chain sequence and its context. Trimming shortened V by 0 bases and J by 9 bases, and 9 bases separated the two germline ends. The germline gives CDR1 SGHAT, CDR2 FQNNGV. There are 14 residues in the CDR3. This entry belongs to a study of blood T cell repertoires in COVID-19. Overall study: The study drew acute and convalescent COVID-19 samples from the United States, Italy and Spain. The analysed material was cDNA or gDNA that came from T cells, B-cell-depleted T cells, or PBMCs.

TCRdb keeps only in-frame clones here, not all; method: immunoSEQ multiplex PCR. The sample holds about 430,000 clones; around nine tenths are singletons and the top ten take around 0.92%. Seattle cases were enrolled at active infection and followed longitudinally. The chain is built from TRBV11-2 and TRBJ1-6; D remains unclear. The sequencing sample was made of peripheral blood. This clonotype was obtained from a man between 18 and 29 years old with COVID-19, enrolled during active disease. The CDR3 region has the DNA TGTGCCAGCAGCTTAGAGGCACGGGGTTCACCCCTCCACTTT. Its protein is CASSLEARGSPLHF. The entire variable domain, with the rest obtained from reference TRBV11-2 and TRBJ1-6, is as follows: EAGVAQSPRYKIIEKRQSVAFWCNPISGHATLYWYQQILGQGPKLLIQFQNNGVVDDSQLPKDRFSAERLKGVDSTLKIQPAKLEDSAVYLCASSLEARGSPLHFGNGTRLTVT.